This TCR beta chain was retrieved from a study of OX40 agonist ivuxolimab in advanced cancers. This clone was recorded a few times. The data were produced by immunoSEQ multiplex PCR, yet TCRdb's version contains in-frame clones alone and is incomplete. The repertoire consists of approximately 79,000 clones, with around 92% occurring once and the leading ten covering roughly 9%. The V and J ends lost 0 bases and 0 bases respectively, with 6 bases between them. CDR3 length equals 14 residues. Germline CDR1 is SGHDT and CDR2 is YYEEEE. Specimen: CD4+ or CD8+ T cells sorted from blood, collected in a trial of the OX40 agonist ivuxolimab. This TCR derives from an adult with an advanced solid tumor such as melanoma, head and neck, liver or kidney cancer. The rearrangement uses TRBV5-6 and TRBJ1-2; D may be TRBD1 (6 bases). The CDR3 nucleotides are TGTGCCAGCAGCTTGGACAGGGCTAACTATGGCTACACCTTC. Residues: CASSLDRANYGYTF.